What follows describes a single T cell receptor beta chain. Indicated treatment: around 19 received Ad26.COV2.S at low or high dose, single or two shots; roughly five received placebo; per-sample allocation not given. Day 63 after the first injection of vaccine or placebo was the sampling time. The sample came from a Boston adult aged 18-55 years. Method: immunoSEQ multiplex PCR; TCRdb's copy keeps in-frame clones and lacks some. This sample has under 550,000 clones; 80% to 95% occur once, and the top ten carry over 9%. This record belongs to a study of Ad26.COV2.S vaccination and SARS-CoV-2 variants. Germline loops: CDR1 SQVTM, CDR2 ANQGSEA. The CDR3 is made up of 13 amino acids. The ends were cut back, 8 bases at V and 5 bases at J, with 18 bases in the middle.

The genes are TRBV29-1 and TRBJ1-2, with TRBD1 as a possible D gene (6 bases). The sequence was collected from a person aged 18-60 years who received the Ad26.COV2.S COVID-19 vaccine or a placebo. The sample here was peripheral blood, taken in a trial of Ad26.COV2.S vaccine versus placebo. CDR3 amino acids: CSTLQGFPYGYTF. In nucleotides, the CDR3 is TGCAGCACCCTACAGGGTTTCCCTTATGGCTACACCTTC.